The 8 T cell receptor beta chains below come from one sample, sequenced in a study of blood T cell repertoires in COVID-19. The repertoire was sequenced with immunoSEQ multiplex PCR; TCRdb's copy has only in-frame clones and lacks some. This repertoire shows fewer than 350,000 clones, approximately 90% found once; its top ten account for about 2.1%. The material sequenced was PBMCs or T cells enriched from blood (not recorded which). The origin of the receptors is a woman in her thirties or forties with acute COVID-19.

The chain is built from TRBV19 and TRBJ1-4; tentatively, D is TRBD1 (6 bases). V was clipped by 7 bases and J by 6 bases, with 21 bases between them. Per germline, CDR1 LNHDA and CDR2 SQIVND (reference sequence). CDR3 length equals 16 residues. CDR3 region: CASKANFRGFHEKLFF. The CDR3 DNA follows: TGTGCCAGTAAGGCGAACTTCAGGGGATTTCATGAAAAACTGTTTTTT.

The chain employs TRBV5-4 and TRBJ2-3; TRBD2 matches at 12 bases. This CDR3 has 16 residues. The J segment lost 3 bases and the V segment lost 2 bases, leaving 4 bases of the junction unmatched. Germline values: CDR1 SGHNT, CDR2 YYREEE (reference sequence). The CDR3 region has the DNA TGTGCCAGCAGCTTTCCAGGACTAGCGGGAACAGATACGCAGTATTTT. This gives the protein CASSFPGLAGTDTQYF. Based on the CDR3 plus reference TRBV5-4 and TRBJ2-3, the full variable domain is ETGVTQSPTHLIKTRGQQVTLRCSSQSGHNTVSWYQQALGQGPQFIFQYYREEENGRGNFPPRFSGLQFPNYSSELNVNALELDDSALYLCASSFPGLAGTDTQYFGPGTRLTVL.

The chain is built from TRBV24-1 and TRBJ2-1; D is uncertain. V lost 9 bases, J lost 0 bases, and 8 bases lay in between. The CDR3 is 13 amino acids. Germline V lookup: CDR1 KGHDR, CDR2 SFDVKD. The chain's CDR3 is CATEYPSYNEQFF. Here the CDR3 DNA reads TGTGCCACCGAGTACCCCTCCTACAATGAGCAGTTCTTC.

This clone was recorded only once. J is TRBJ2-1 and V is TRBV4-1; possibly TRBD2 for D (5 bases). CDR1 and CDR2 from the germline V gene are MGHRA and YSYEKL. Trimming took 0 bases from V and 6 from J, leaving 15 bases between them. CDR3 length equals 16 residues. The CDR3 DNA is TGCGCCAGCAGCCAAGATTGGACTGCTTACCCCAATGAGCAGTTCTTC. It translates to CASSQDWTAYPNEQFF.

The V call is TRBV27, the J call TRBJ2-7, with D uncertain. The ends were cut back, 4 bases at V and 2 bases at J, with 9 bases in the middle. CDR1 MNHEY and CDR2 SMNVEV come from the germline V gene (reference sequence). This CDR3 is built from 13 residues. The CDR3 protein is CASSSGGAYEQYF. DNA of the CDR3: TGTGCCAGCAGTTCTGGCGGAGCCTACGAGCAGTACTTC.

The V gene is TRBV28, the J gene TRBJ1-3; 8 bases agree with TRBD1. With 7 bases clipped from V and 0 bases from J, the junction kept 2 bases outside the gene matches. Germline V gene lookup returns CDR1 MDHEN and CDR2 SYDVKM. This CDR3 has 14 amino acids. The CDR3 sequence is CASTTGVSGNTIYF. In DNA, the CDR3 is TGTGCCAGCACGACAGGGGTCTCTGGAAACACCATATATTTT.

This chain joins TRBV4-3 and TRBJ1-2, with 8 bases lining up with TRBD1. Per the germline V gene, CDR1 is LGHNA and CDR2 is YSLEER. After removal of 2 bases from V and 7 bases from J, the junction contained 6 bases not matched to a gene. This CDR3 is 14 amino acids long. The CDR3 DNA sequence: TGCGCCAGCAGCCAATACGCGACAGGGGTTGGCTACACCTTC. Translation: CASSQYATGVGYTF.

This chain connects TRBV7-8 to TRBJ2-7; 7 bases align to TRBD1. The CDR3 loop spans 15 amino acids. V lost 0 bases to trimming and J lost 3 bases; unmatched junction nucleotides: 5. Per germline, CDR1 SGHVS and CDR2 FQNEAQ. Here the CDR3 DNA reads TGTGCCAGCAGCTTAGCGCCCGGGACAGACTACGAGCAGTACTTC. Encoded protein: CASSLAPGTDYEQYF.